This T cell receptor (beta chain) is drawn from a study of shared T cell receptors in the human thymus. Trimming took off 5 bases at V and 7 bases at J, with 11 bases between the two ends. CDR1 is SEHNR, CDR2 FQNEAQ, per germline (reference sequence). This CDR3 is 12 amino acids long. Profiling relied on immunoSEQ multiplex PCR, and the TCRdb table lists in-frame clones only, not all of them. Altogether some 700,000 clones are present, approximately 85% being singletons, with the ten largest covering more than 0.01%. This sample was shared with a second study, whose subject was human thymus T cells. That report notes: Serving as donors were healthy Finnish infants, each of whom was having open corrective surgery for congenital heart defects.

Specimen: thymocytes. The clonotype originates from a girl in the first two years of life with a congenital heart defect. The V call is TRBV7-9, the J call TRBJ1-1; D perhaps matches TRBD1 (6 bases). The CDR3 spells CASSLQGYEAFF. CDR3 in DNA: TGTGCCAGCAGCCTACAGGGTTATGAAGCTTTCTTT. The variable domain in full, completed from reference TRBV7-9 and TRBJ1-1, reads DTGVSQNPRHKITKRGQNVTFRCDPISEHNRLYWYRQTLGQGPEFLTYFQNEAQLEKSRLLSDRFSAERPKGSFSTLEIQRTEQGDSAMYLCASSLQGYEAFFGQGTRLTVV.